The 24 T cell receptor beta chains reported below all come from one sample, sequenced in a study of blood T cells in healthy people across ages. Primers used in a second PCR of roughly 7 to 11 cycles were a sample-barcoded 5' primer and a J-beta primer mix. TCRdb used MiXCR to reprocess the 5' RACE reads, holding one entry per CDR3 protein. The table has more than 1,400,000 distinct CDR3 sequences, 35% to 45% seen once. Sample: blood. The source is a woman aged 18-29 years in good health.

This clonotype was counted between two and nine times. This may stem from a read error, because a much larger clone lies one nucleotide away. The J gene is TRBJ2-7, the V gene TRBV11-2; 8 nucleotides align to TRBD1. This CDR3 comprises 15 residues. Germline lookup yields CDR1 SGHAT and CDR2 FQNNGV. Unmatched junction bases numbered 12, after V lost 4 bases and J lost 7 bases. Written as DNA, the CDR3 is TGTGCCAGCAGCTCTCGGACAGGGACGACCTGGGAGCAGTACTTC. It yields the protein CASSSRTGTTWEQYF.

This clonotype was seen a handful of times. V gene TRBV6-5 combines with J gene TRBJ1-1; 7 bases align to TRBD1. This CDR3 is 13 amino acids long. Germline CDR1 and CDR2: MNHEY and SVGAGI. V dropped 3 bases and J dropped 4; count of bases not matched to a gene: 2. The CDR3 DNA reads TGTGCCAGCAGTTATCCAGGGGGCACTGAAGCTTTCTTT. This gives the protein CASSYPGGTEAFF.

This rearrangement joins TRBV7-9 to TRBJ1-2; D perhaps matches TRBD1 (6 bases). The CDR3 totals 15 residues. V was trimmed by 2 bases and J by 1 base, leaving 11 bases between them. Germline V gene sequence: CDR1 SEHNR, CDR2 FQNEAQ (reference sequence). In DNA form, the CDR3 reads TGTGCCAGCAGCTTACAACAGGGACTTAACTATGGCTACACCTTC. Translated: CASSLQQGLNYGYTF.

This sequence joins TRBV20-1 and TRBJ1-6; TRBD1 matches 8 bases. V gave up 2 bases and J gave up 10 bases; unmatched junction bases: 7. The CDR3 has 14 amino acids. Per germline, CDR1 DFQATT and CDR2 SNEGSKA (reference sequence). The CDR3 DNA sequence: TGCAGTGCTAGAATCGTTCCAGGGGGCTCACCCCTCCACTTT. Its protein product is CSARIVPGGSPLHF.

CDR3: CSVPGTDQETQYF. The CDR3 region has the DNA TGCAGCGTCCCGGGGACAGACCAAGAGACCCAGTACTTC. The chain employs TRBV29-1 and TRBJ2-5, with 7 bases identical to TRBD1. Germline V CDR1 and CDR2: SQVTM, ANQGSEA. With 6 bases clipped from V and 0 bases from J, the junction kept 4 bases outside the gene matches. This CDR3 spans 13 amino acids.

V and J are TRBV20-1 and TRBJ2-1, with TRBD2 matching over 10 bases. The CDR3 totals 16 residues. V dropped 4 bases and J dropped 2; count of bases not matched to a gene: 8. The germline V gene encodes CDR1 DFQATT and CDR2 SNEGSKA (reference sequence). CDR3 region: CSATPGSGRAYNEQFF. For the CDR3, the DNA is TGCAGTGCTACCCCCGGAAGCGGGAGGGCCTACAATGAGCAGTTCTTC.

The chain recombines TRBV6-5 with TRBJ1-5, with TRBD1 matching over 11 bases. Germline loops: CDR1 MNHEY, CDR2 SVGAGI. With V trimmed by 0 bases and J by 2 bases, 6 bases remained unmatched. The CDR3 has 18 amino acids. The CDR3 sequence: CASSYSGTGGGGNQPQHF. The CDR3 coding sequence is TGTGCCAGCAGTTACTCCGGGACAGGGGGAGGAGGCAATCAGCCCCAGCATTTT.

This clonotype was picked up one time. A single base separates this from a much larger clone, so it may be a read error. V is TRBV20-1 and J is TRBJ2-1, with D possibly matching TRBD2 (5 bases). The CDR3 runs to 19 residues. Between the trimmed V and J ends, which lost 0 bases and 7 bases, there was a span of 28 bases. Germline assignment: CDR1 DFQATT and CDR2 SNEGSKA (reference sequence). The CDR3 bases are TGCAGTGCTAGAGATCTCAGAGGGAGTGGACCAGCGGTTCAGAATGAGCAGTTCTTC. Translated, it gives CSARDLRGSGPAVQNEQFF.

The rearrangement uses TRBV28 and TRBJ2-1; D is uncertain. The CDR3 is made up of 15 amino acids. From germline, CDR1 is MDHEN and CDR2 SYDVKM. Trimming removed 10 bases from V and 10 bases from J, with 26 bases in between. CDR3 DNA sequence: TGTGCCACCCTAAAGAACACGCTCAAGGCTGGGGAGCAGTTCTTC. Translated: CATLKNTLKAGEQFF.

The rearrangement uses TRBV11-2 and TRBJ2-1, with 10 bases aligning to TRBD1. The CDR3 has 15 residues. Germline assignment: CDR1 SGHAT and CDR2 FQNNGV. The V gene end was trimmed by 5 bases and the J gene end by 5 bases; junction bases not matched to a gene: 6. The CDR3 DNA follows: TGTGCCAGCAGCCAGAGACAGGGGGCCCACAATGAGCAGTTCTTC. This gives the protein CASSQRQGAHNEQFF. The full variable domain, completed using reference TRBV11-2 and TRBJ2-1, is EAGVAQSPRYKIIEKRQSVAFWCNPISGHATLYWYQQILGQGPKLLIQFQNNGVVDDSQLPKDRFSAERLKGVDSTLKIQPAKLEDSAVYLCASSQRQGAHNEQFFGPGTRLTVL.

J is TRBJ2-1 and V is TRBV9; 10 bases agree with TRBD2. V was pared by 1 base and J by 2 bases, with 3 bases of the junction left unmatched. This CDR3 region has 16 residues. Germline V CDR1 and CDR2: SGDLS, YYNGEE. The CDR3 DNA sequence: TGTGCCAGCAGCGTATTTAGCGGGAGGACCTACAATGAGCAGTTCTTC. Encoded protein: CASSVFSGRTYNEQFF. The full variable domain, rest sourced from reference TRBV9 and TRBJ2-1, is DSGVTQTPKHLITATGQRVTLRCSPRSGDLSVYWYQQSLDQGLQFLIQYYNGEERAKGNILERFSAQQFPDLHSELNLSSLELGDSALYFCASSVFSGRTYNEQFFGPGTRLTVL.

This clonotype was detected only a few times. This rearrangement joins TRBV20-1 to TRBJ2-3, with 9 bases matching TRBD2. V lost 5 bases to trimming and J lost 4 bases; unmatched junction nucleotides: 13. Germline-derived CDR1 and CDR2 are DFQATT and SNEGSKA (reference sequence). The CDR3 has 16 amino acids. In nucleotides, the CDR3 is TGCAGTGCTCAGGTGCAGAGCGGGGGGATTTCAGATACGCAGTATTTT. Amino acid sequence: CSAQVQSGGISDTQYF.

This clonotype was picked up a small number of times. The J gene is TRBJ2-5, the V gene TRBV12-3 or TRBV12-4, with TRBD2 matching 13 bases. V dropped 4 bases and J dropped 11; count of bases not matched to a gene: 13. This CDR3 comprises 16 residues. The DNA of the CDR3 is TGTGCCAGCAGTTCGAGACTAGCGGGGGGATACAATGAGCAGTACTTC. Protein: CASSSRLAGGYNEQYF.

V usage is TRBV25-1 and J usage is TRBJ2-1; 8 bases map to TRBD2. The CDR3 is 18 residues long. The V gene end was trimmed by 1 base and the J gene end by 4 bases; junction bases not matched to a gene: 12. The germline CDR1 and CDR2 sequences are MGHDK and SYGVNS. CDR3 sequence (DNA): TGTGCCAGCAGTGAATTTTTTGAGGCGGGGGGACCGTACAATGAGCAGTTCTTC. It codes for CASSEFFEAGGPYNEQFF.

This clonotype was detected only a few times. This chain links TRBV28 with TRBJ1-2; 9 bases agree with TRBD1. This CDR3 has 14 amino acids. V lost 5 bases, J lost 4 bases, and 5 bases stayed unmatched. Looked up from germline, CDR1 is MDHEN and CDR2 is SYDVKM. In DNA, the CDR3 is TGTGCCAGCAGTGCTACAGGGGGCGTCTATGGCTACACCTTC. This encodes CASSATGGVYGYTF.

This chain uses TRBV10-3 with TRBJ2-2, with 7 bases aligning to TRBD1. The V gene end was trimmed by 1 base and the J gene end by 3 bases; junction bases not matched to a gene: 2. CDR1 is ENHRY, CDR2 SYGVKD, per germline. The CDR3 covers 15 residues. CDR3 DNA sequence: TGTGCCATCAGTGAGTTAGGGACAGACACCGGGGAGCTGTTTTTT. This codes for CAISELGTDTGELFF.

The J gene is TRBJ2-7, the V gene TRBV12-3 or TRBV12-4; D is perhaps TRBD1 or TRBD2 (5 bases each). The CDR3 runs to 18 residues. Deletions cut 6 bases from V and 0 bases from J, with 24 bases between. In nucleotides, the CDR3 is TGTGCCAGCAGCTCAATGCTAATCGGTCGTGGGGGCTCCTACGAGCAGTACTTC. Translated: CASSSMLIGRGGSYEQYF.

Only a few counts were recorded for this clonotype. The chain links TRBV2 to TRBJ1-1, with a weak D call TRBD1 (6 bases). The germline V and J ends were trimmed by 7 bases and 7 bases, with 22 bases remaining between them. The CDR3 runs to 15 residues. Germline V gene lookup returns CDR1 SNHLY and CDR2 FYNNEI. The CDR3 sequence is CASNPSPPEGVEAFF. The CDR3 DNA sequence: TGTGCCAGCAACCCCTCCCCCCCCGAGGGGGTTGAAGCTTTCTTT. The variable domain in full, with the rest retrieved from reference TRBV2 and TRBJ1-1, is EPEVTQTPSHQVTQMGQEVILRCVPISNHLYFYWYRQILGQKVEFLVSFYNNEISEKSEIFDDQFSVERPDGSNFTLKIRSTKLEDSAMYFCASNPSPPEGVEAFFGQGTRLTVV.

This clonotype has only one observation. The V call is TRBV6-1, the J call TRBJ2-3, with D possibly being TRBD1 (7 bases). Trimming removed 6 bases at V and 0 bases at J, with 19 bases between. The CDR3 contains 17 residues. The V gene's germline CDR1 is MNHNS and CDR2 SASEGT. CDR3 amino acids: CASREGAGGGSTDTQYF. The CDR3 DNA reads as TGTGCCAGCAGGGAGGGGGCAGGCGGTGGGAGCACAGATACGCAGTATTTT.

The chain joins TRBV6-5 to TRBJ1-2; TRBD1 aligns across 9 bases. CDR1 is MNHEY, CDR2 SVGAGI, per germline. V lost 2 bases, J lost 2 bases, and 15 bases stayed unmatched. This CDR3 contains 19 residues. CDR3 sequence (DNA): TGTGCCAGCAGTTACCGACCGCCCGGGACAGGGAACGCGAACTATGGCTACACCTTC. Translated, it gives CASSYRPPGTGNANYGYTF.

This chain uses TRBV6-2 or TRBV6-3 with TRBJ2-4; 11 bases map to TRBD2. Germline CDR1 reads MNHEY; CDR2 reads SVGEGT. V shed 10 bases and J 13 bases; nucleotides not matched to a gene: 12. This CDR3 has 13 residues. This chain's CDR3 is CATSETSGTGQYF. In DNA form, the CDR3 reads TGTGCCACGTCAGAGACTAGCGGGACCGGGCAGTACTTC.

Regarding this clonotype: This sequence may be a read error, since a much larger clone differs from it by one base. The CDR3 region has the DNA TGTGCCAGCAGCTTTACAGGGGTCTCCTACGAGCAGTACTTC. It codes for CASSFTGVSYEQYF. This chain joins TRBV7-9 and TRBJ2-7; 7 nucleotides align to TRBD1. The CDR3 sequence is 14 residues long. Germline CDR1 is SEHNR and CDR2 is FQNEAQ (reference sequence). Germline trimming cut 3 bases from V and 0 bases from J; bases unmatched to any gene: 2.

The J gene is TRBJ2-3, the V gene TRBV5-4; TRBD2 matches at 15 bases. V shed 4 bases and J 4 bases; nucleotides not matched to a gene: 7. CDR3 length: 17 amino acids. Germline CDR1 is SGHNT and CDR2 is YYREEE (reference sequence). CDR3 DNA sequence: TGTGCCAGCAGCCCCCGGACTAGCGGGGGGGCCCCAGATACGCAGTATTTT. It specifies CASSPRTSGGAPDTQYF.

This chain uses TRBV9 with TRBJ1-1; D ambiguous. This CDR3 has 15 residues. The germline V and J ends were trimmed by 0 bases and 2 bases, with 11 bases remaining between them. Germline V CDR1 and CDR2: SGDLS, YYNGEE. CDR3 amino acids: CASSVESSINTEAFF. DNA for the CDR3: TGTGCCAGCAGCGTAGAAAGCTCCATTAACACTGAAGCTTTCTTT.